This T cell receptor beta chain was obtained from a study of blood T cell repertoires in COVID-19 (dated by TCRdb to the early 2020s). A note on the overall study: Samples covering the acute and convalescent phases of COVID-19 were provided by collaborators in the United States, Italy and Spain. The prospective study material was composed of cDNA or gDNA derived from T cells, B-cell-depleted T cells, or PBMCs. The dataset comprised deeply sampled blood TCRbeta repertoires from subjects exposed to, actively infected with, or recovered from COVID-19. The repertoires were released in a freely available public database intended as a resource for research on the immune response to SARS-CoV-2. Samples came from the ongoing ImmuneRACE study (first 160 participants) plus 1,254 subjects from 6 global collaborators. Nearly every sample came with metadata listing a de-identified subject ID, COVID-19 status, age in years and sex. HLA class I and class II types, where available, came from metadata supplied by the sample provider rather than from assay-based typing. Broad study findings and their caveats: Clinical and demographic metadata were provided uncurated, with the amount varying by source and participant.

This clone has more than one count but fewer than ten. There is no known antigen for this receptor. The input lacks base qualities; no much larger clone sits a single base away. The CDR3 spans 16 residues, from the cysteine through the phenylalanine. The kept DNA is CDR3 alone, 48 bases in frame from the first base. CDR1 and CDR2 are drawn from the germline V gene: KGHDR, SFDVKD. Trimming removed 1 base from V and 2 bases from J, leaving 12 bases between the germline ends. The immunoSEQ Assay, a bias-controlled multiplex PCR, was used to amplify TCRbeta CDR3 regions from genomic DNA. On the authors' methods: Nucleated cell counts per sample were estimated from amplification of reference gene primers within the assay. To quantify the absolute abundance of each unique TCRbeta CDR3 rearrangement, sequence reads were collapsed and filtered. For each sample, productive Simpson clonality was calculated as the square root of Simpson's diversity index across productive rearrangements. Here the immuneACCESS table is served through TCRdb, limited to in-frame sequences with V and J called. Missing clones are a known gap in these copies; in checked studies unresolved V genes cover under half, and the rest lacks a known reason. D and trimming come from the DNA, and the V and J calls and clone size come from that table. The table for this sample lists 150,000 to 200,000 clones; about 83% of them were counted only once. Approximately 0.93% of the sample comes from the top ten.

Another Seattle source contributed samples from volunteer blood donors who had recovered from COVID-19. Each collaborating institution followed its own protocols to collect whole blood in K2EDTA tubes. Collaborator samples were shipped for TCRbeta analysis as frozen whole blood, isolated PBMCs, or DNA extracted from either sample type. Sequenced material: peripheral blood. This clonotype was sampled from a woman aged 18 to 35 who had recovered from COVID-19. The rearranged segments are TRBV24-1 and TRBJ2-3; TRBD2 is a possible D gene, resting on 6 matching bases. At the DNA level, the sequence is TGTGCCACCAGTGATTTCCGGGAGCGCTACACAGATACGCAGTATTTT. Its product reads: CATSDFRERYTDTQYF.